The entry below gives a single T cell receptor beta chain sequence along with its context. Its antigen is as yet unknown. This sample is drawn from a study of shared clonotypes between healthy human individuals. Overall study: Per donor, CD8 memory used one plate, CD8 naive used two, CD4 memory used three and CD4 naive used three.

The naive CD8 population came from CD45RO-negative cells selected for CCR7, without terminally differentiated effector memory CD45RA+ cells. Germline CDR1 and CDR2: SEHNR and FQNEAQ (reference sequence). The length of the CDR3 is 16 residues. Trimming shortened V by 5 bases and J by 2 bases, and 15 bases separated the two germline ends. General study points: Despite large depth, rarefaction showed incomplete sorted-subset sequencing.

Original handling: ImmunoSEQ output held junction-only sequences without quality scores, so filtering differed. The data were produced by immunoSEQ multiplex PCR, yet TCRdb's version contains in-frame clones alone and is incomplete. That table is the source of V, J and clone size, and D and trimming were worked out from the DNA. The sample lists around 1.9 million clones, 93% occurring once. The V and J genes are TRBV7-9 and TRBJ1-4, with D perhaps TRBD1 (5 bases). The TCR sequence derives from a man aged 18 to 29 in good health. Some clones in this sample may be carry-over from other donors' samples. Sequencing was performed on naive CD8+ T cells from PBMCs. The CDR3 loop reads CASSTGTGGTNEKLFF. The CDR3 DNA reads as TGTGCCAGCAGCACCGGGACCGGGGGGACTAATGAAAAACTGTTTTTT.